This T cell receptor (beta chain) was identified in a study of T-cell memory formation after mild COVID-19. One entry per CDR3 protein, called by TCRdb with MiXCR from the 5' RACE reads. Here the sample spans 450,000 to 700,000 distinct CDR3 sequences, roughly 18% being singletons. Trimming pared 2 bases from V and 7 bases from J, leaving 14 bases between. Germline lookup yields CDR1 LGHDT and CDR2 YNNKEL (reference sequence). The CDR3 covers 14 residues. The rearrangement links TRBV3-1 to TRBJ1-2; tentative D call: TRBD1 (6 bases). This clonotype was obtained from an adult woman who had mild COVID-19 (a few samples of this study predate the infection). Cell type and time point are not known. Sequenced material: PBMCs or a T cell subset sorted from them (not recorded which). CDR3 in amino acids: CASSQRGGAAGYTF. CDR3 bases: TGTGCCAGCAGCCAAAGGGGGGGGGCTGCTGGCTACACCTTC.